The entry below gives a single TCR beta chain sequence along with its context. The antigen remains unidentified. The data stem from a study of shared clonotypes between healthy human individuals. General study findings and limits: Sequencing depth was expected to affect clonotype sharing among donors. The sole specimen, blood, was sampled, and tissue repertoires likely differ.

Terminally differentiated effector memory CD45RA+ cells were excluded from the naive CD8 cells, which were CD45RO-negative and positively selected for CCR7. Every subset's genomic DNA went evenly onto several immunoSEQ plates. Per the study methods: With immunoSEQ giving junction-only sequences and no quality scores, filtering differed. TCRdb keeps only in-frame clones here, not all; method: immunoSEQ multiplex PCR. V and J calls and clone size come straight from that table; D and trimming were deduced from the DNA. Of around 1.9 million clones in the sample, approximately 94% were seen once. Sequencing was performed on naive CD8+ T cells from PBMCs. The receptor's source is a man between 18 and 35 years old in good health. Some clones in this sample may be carry-over from other donors' samples.

CDR3 sequence: CASSALTSGGTDTQYF. CDR3 bases: TGTGCCAGCAGCGCACTTACTAGCGGAGGCACAGATACGCAGTATTTT. This chain connects TRBV7-2 to TRBJ2-3; 8 nucleotides agree with TRBD2. V trimming: 5 bases; J trimming: 1 base; junction bases outside the gene matches: 8. Looked up from germline, CDR1 is SGHTA and CDR2 is FQGNSA. The CDR3 loop spans 16 amino acids.